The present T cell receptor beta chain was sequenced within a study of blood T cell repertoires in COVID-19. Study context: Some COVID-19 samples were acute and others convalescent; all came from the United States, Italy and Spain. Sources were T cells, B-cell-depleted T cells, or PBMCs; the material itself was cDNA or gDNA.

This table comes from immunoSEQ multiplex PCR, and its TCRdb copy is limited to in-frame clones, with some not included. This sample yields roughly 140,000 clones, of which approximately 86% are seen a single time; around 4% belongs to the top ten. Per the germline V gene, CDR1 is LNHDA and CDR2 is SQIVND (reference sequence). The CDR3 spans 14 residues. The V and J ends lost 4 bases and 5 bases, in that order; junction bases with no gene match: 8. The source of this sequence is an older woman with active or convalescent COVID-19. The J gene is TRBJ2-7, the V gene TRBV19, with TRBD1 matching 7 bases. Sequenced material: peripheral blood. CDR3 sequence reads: CASSRQGLFHEQYF. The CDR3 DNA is TGTGCCAGTAGTAGACAGGGTTTATTCCACGAGCAGTACTTC.